The 28 T cell receptor beta chains given below trace back to one sample, sequenced in a study of cytomegalovirus exposure and HLA in healthy donors. The PCR contained 60 Vbeta and 13 Jbeta primers. The data were produced by immunoSEQ multiplex PCR, yet TCRdb's version contains in-frame clones alone and is incomplete. This table has 95,000 to 100,000 clones, more than 70% appearing once. Material for sequencing was PBMCs. Receptor source: a woman aged 55 to 70 in good health and CMV-seropositive.

The J gene is TRBJ2-7, the V gene TRBV19, with D unclear. This CDR3 is 17 amino acids long. Germline loops: CDR1 LNHDA, CDR2 SQIVND (reference sequence). Trimming left V 1 base short and J 0 bases short, with 16 bases between. CDR3 bases: TGTGCCAGTAGTATAGCGGCTAGTTCGTCCTTCTCCTACGAGCAGTACTTC. Translated, it gives CASSIAASSSFSYEQYF.

The chain joins TRBV18 to TRBJ2-6; 8 bases fit TRBD1. Looked up from germline, CDR1 is KGHSH and CDR2 is LQKENI. The CDR3 spans 19 residues. The V gene end was trimmed by 2 bases and the J gene end by 0 bases; junction bases not matched to a gene: 9. The DNA of the CDR3 is TGTGCCAGCTCACCAACGGGACAGGCCTACTTCTCTGGGGCCAACGTCCTGACTTTC. Translated, it gives CASSPTGQAYFSGANVLTF.

The chain combines TRBV7-9 with TRBJ1-2; D might be TRBD1 (6 bases). The CDR3 runs to 15 residues. Trimming pared 5 bases from V and 5 bases from J, leaving 18 bases between. Germline CDR1 SEHNR, CDR2 FQNEAQ (reference sequence). DNA for the CDR3: TGTGCCAGCAGCGATCGGGACACGGGACCGTATGGCTACACCTTC. It encodes CASSDRDTGPYGYTF.

This chain connects TRBV27 to TRBJ1-6; the D is unclear. CDR1 is MNHEY and CDR2 is SMNVEV in the germline V gene (reference sequence). The CDR3 has 16 amino acids. The ends were cut back, 4 bases at V and 0 bases at J, with 10 bases in the middle. For the CDR3, the DNA is TGTGCCAGCAGTTCTTACCGGAGCTCCTATAATTCACCCCTCCACTTT. It specifies CASSSYRSSYNSPLHF.

The rearrangement joins TRBV7-9 to TRBJ1-1; TRBD1 aligns across 8 bases. The germline gives CDR1 SEHNR, CDR2 FQNEAQ (reference sequence). The CDR3 runs 16 residues. The trim removed 7 bases at V and 2 bases at J, leaving 12 bases unmatched. CDR3 nucleotides: TGTGCCAGCACGGACAGGGCAAGTTATCTTAACACTGAAGCTTTCTTT. This gives the protein CASTDRASYLNTEAFF.

V is TRBV27 and J is TRBJ1-2, with 8 bases lining up with TRBD1. The CDR3 runs 14 residues. The germline V gene has CDR1 MNHEY and CDR2 SMNVEV (reference sequence). V lost 6 bases and J lost 4; bases outside the gene matches: 7. CDR3 nucleotide sequence: TGTGCCAGCAGGGCGACAGGGGTCGGCTATGGCTACACCTTC. Translated, it gives CASRATGVGYGYTF.

The chain uses TRBV10-3 and TRBJ2-7, with 8 bases aligning to TRBD1. V was clipped by 8 bases and J by 2 bases; unmatched bases: 5. Per the germline V gene, CDR1 is ENHRY and CDR2 is SYGVKD. The CDR3 is 13 amino acids. CDR3 residues: CAIRDRGPYEQYF. CDR3 nucleotides: TGTGCCATCCGCGACAGGGGACCCTACGAGCAGTACTTC.

The chain is built from TRBV7-8 and TRBJ2-4, with TRBD1 matching over 7 bases. The CDR3 contains 16 residues. Germline loops: CDR1 SGHVS, CDR2 FQNEAQ. V dropped 4 bases and J dropped 3; count of bases not matched to a gene: 9. The CDR3 DNA reads TGTGCCAGCAGCTGGGGGAAGGGGGCGGTCAAAAACATTCAGTACTTC. Its protein product is CASSWGKGAVKNIQYF. The full variable domain, its missing parts supplied by reference TRBV7-8 and TRBJ2-4, is GAGVSQSPRYKVAKRGQDVALRCDPISGHVSLFWYQQALGQGPEFLTYFQNEAQLDKSGLPSDRFFAERPEGSVSTLKIQRTQQEDSAVYLCASSWGKGAVKNIQYFGAGTRLSVL.

V and J are TRBV10-2 and TRBJ1-1, with TRBD1 matching 7 bases. The CDR3 extends over 13 amino acids. J gave up 3 bases and V 2 bases, and 0 bases lay outside the gene matches. CDR1 WSHSY and CDR2 SAAADI come from the germline V gene. As DNA, the CDR3 is TGCGCCAGCAGTGAGACAGGGGACACTGAAGCTTTCTTT. Translated, it gives CASSETGDTEAFF.

V gene TRBV2 combines with J gene TRBJ2-7; 7 positions match TRBD1. After removal of 6 bases from V and 5 bases from J, the junction contained 4 bases not matched to a gene. The CDR3 is made up of 12 amino acids. Looked up from germline, CDR1 is SNHLY and CDR2 is FYNNEI. In nucleotides, the CDR3 is TGTGCCAGCAGCAGACAGGGCCACGAGCAGTACTTC. It is translated as CASSRQGHEQYF.

The chain recombines TRBV10-3 with TRBJ2-1, with TRBD2 matching over 12 bases. The length of the CDR3 is 18 residues. Germline-derived CDR1 and CDR2 are ENHRY and SYGVKD. V lost 6 bases and J lost 1; bases outside the gene matches: 10. The DNA of the CDR3 is TGTGCCATCAGCGCCCCGACTAGCGGGAGTATTTCCTACAATGAGCAGTTCTTC. As protein: CAISAPTSGSISYNEQFF.

In nucleotides, the CDR3 is TGTGCCTCCTATCCTAGCCCCAGGATCGGGTACAACTATGGCTACACCTTC. Translated, it gives CASYPSPRIGYNYGYTF. This chain joins TRBV30 and TRBJ1-2, with unresolved D. The CDR3 is 17 amino acids. The ends were cut back, 7 bases at V and 2 bases at J, with 26 bases in the middle. CDR1 and CDR2 (germline): GTSNPN, SVGIG (reference sequence).

With respect to this clone: Other DNA variants within this sample encode the same CDR3. The gene calls are TRBV5-1 and TRBJ2-1; 7 nucleotides line up with TRBD1. The CDR3 spans 13 residues. The junction had 1 base not matched to a gene; V was cut back by 0 bases and J by 7 bases. Germline V lookup: CDR1 SGHRS, CDR2 YFSETQ. The CDR3 loop is CASSLGQGNEQFF. CDR3 nucleotides: TGCGCCAGCAGCTTGGGACAGGGTAATGAGCAGTTCTTC.

This clone occurred once. This chain connects TRBV9 to TRBJ2-1; no definite D call. This CDR3 region has 15 residues. Between the trimmed V and J ends, which lost 0 bases and 5 bases, there was a span of 12 bases. Germline values: CDR1 SGDLS, CDR2 YYNGEE. CDR3 nucleotide sequence: TGTGCCAGCAGCGTAGGTAGACAATCCCACAATGAGCAGTTCTTC. It translates to CASSVGRQSHNEQFF.

The J gene is TRBJ1-2, the V gene TRBV2, with 9 nucleotides matching TRBD1. Germline CDR1 SNHLY, CDR2 FYNNEI. This CDR3 is 13 amino acids long. Trimming at V came to 7 bases and at J to 3 bases, leaving 3 bases not matched to a gene. CDR3 sequence reads: CASTGQGYYGYTF. CDR3 nucleotide sequence: TGTGCCAGCACCGGACAGGGGTACTATGGCTACACCTTC.

This clone was seen a handful of times. CDR3 sequence: CASSVAPTGGDYGYTF. The CDR3 bases are TGTGCCAGCAGCGTAGCCCCCACAGGGGGCGACTATGGCTACACCTTC. This chain connects TRBV9 to TRBJ1-2; 9 bases map to TRBD1. V lost 0 bases to trimming and J lost 3 bases; unmatched junction nucleotides: 6. The CDR3 has 16 residues. Germline values: CDR1 SGDLS, CDR2 YYNGEE.

This clone was recorded a few times. The chain recombines TRBV7-6 with TRBJ1-1; tentatively, D is TRBD1 (5 bases). Germline values: CDR1 SGHVS, CDR2 FNYEAQ. The CDR3 totals 15 residues. Trimming removed 5 bases at V and 4 bases at J, with 17 bases between. In nucleotides, the CDR3 is TGTGCCAGCAGCCTCGGTGTAGGGGCGAGCACTGAAGCTTTCTTT. This sequence encodes CASSLGVGASTEAFF.

This clone was seen only a few times. The CDR3 here is CASGTFSYEQYF. As DNA, the CDR3 is TGTGCCAGCGGGACATTCTCCTACGAGCAGTACTTC. J is TRBJ2-7 and V is TRBV6-1, with TRBD1 as a possible D gene (6 bases). Germline V CDR1 and CDR2: MNHNS, SASEGT. The germline V and J ends were trimmed by 8 bases and 0 bases, with 8 bases remaining between them. The CDR3 runs 12 residues.

V usage is TRBV2 and J usage is TRBJ2-7, with 8 bases aligning to TRBD2. V shed 4 bases, J shed 2 bases, and the junction held 13 bases outside the gene matches. Germline V gene sequence: CDR1 SNHLY, CDR2 FYNNEI. This CDR3 has 17 residues. As DNA, the CDR3 is TGTGCCAGCAGTGTTTCTAGCGGGTTGGACGTTACCTACGAGCAGTACTTC. Its protein is CASSVSSGLDVTYEQYF.

The chain links TRBV20-1 to TRBJ1-1, with 9 bases aligning to TRBD1. This CDR3 contains 10 residues. Unmatched junction bases numbered 3, after V lost 5 bases and J lost 11 bases. In germline, CDR1 is DFQATT, CDR2 SNEGSKA (reference sequence). The chain's CDR3 is CSAGDREAFF. CDR3 sequence (DNA): TGCAGTGCTGGGGACAGGGAGGCTTTCTTT.

The chain employs TRBV5-1 and TRBJ2-7; 8 bases are shared with TRBD2. Germline V CDR1 and CDR2: SGHRS, YFSETQ. The CDR3 has 14 residues. J was trimmed by 6 bases and V by 4 bases; bases with no gene match: 9. The CDR3 DNA reads as TGCGCCAGCAGCGTGGCCGGGACTAGTGCCGAGCAGTACTTC. Amino acids: CASSVAGTSAEQYF. The variable domain in full, completed from reference TRBV5-1 and TRBJ2-7, reads KAGVTQTPRYLIKTRGQQVTLSCSPISGHRSVSWYQQTPGQGLQFLFEYFSETQRNKGNFPGRFSGRQFSNSRSEMNVSTLELGDSALYLCASSVAGTSAEQYFGPGTRLTVT.

This clone was counted only a few times. The chain employs TRBV4-1 and TRBJ2-7; perhaps TRBD2 as D (7 bases). CDR3 length: 13 residues. Trimming pared 3 bases from V and 5 bases from J, leaving 11 bases between. Germline V gene data show CDR1 as MGHRA and CDR2 as YSYEKL. The CDR3 coding sequence is TGCGCCAGCAGCCAGCCGGGGGGCGACGAGCAGTACTTC. Its translation is CASSQPGGDEQYF.

This chain connects TRBV7-3 to TRBJ2-2; 11 nucleotides align to TRBD2. This CDR3 contains 16 residues. Germline V gene data show CDR1 as SGHTA and CDR2 as FQGTGA. Trimming took 4 bases from V and 4 from J; bases not matched to a gene: 5. The CDR3 loop is CASSSSLAGGTGELFF. The CDR3 DNA reads TGTGCCAGCAGCTCCAGCCTAGCGGGAGGCACCGGGGAGCTGTTTTTT.

In the case of this clone: The germline gene is not matched at one end of the junction; a read error may be the cause. The gene calls are TRBV11-2 and TRBJ2-2; TRBD2 might be the D (6 bases). The CDR3 extends over 16 amino acids. Germline V CDR1 and CDR2: SGHAT, FQNNGV. Here the CDR3 reads CASSLAVWAIPGELFF. Here the CDR3 DNA reads TGTGCCAGCAGTTTAGCGGTCTGGGCGATTCCCGGGGAGCTGTTTTTT.

There are a few counts of this clone. V and J are TRBV6-6 and TRBJ1-1; D is ambiguous. Trimming shortened V by 6 bases and J by 3 bases, and 8 bases separated the two germline ends. Germline CDR1 MNHNY, CDR2 SVGAGI (reference sequence). The CDR3 totals 12 residues. For the CDR3, the DNA is TGTGCCAGCAGGGTGTCGGACACTGAAGCTTTCTTT. This codes for CASRVSDTEAFF.

The gene calls are TRBV6-4 and TRBJ1-1; the match to TRBD1 covers 8 bases. V lost 6 bases to trimming and J lost 2 bases; unmatched junction nucleotides: 5. This CDR3 spans 14 amino acids. Per germline, CDR1 MRHNA and CDR2 SNTAGT. The CDR3 coding sequence is TGTGCCAGCAGCCGGGACAGGATCAACACTGAAGCTTTCTTT. Translation: CASSRDRINTEAFF.

The chain combines TRBV19 with TRBJ2-7; tentatively, D is TRBD1 (6 bases). This CDR3 is 15 amino acids long. Germline V gene lookup returns CDR1 LNHDA and CDR2 SQIVND (reference sequence). The V end was cut by 3 bases, the J end by 4 bases, with 16 bases between. The CDR3 region has the DNA TGTGCCAGTAGTATCCAACCGGGACAAGGTTACGAGCAGTACTTC. Amino acid sequence: CASSIQPGQGYEQYF.

This clone was found a few times. This chain connects TRBV4-1 to TRBJ1-1; D is unclear. Trimming took off 1 base at V and 6 bases at J, with 15 bases between the two ends. The CDR3 has 15 residues. Germline values: CDR1 MGHRA, CDR2 YSYEKL. CDR3 region: CASSQVSSPYAEAFF. The CDR3 region has the DNA TGCGCCAGCAGCCAAGTGTCCTCCCCCTACGCTGAAGCTTTCTTT.